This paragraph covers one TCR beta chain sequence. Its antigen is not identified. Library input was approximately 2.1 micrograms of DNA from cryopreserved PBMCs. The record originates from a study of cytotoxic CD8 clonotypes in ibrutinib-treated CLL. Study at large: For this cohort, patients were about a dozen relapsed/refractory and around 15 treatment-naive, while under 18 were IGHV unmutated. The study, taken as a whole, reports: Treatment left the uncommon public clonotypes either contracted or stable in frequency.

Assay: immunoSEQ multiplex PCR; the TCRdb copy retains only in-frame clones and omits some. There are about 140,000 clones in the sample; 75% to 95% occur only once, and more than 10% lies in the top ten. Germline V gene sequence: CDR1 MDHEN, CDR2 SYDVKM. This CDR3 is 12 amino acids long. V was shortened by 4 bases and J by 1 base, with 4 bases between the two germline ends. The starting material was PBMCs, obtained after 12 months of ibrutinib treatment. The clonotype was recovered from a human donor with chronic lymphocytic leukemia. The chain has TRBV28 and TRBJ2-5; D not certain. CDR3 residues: CASSWRQETQYF. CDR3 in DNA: TGTGCCAGCAGTTGGCGCCAAGAGACCCAGTACTTC.